Following are 20 T cell receptor beta chains from one sample sequenced in a study of T cells in Graves' hyperthyroidism and ophthalmopathy. It was RNA transcripts that yielded the amplified TCR beta CDR3 regions. The TCR CDR3 first-round RT-PCR relied on the HTBI primer set. TCRdb reprocessed the multiplex PCR reads via MiXCR and lists one record per CDR3 protein. The data hold around 250,000 distinct CDR3 sequences, with 13% to 15% observed a single time. Sequenced: blood. All receptors come from a woman in her forties with Graves' hyperthyroidism that later progressed to Graves' ophthalmopathy.

This chain links TRBV5-6 with TRBJ2-2; no firm D call. Germline lookup yields CDR1 SGHDT and CDR2 YYEEEE. The CDR3 consists of 16 residues. The V end was cut by 0 bases, the J end by 1 base, with 10 bases between. The CDR3, as DNA: TGTGCCAGCAGCTTGGGTTCAGTCGGGAACACCGGGGAGCTGTTTTTT. It codes for CASSLGSVGNTGELFF.

In its sample, this clonotype was seen once. V and J are TRBV27 and TRBJ2-1; 12 nucleotides align to TRBD1. The CDR3 runs to 15 residues. The J segment lost 8 bases and the V segment lost 5 bases, leaving 7 bases of the junction unmatched. Germline V gives CDR1 MNHEY, CDR2 SMNVEV (reference sequence). CDR3 coding DNA: TGTGCCAGCAGTACTGCCGGGACAGGGGGCTATGAGCAGTTCTTC. This encodes CASSTAGTGGYEQFF.

The table lists this clonotype with many counts. The gene calls are TRBV19 and TRBJ1-1; D is ambiguous. V lost 5 bases and J lost 0, with 13 bases in between. The CDR3 is made up of 15 amino acids. Germline V gives CDR1 LNHDA, CDR2 SQIVND (reference sequence). Here the CDR3 reads CASSVDLLMNTEAFF. The CDR3 DNA reads as TGTGCCAGTAGTGTGGACCTGCTAATGAACACTGAAGCTTTCTTT.

The chain joins TRBV2 to TRBJ2-7; TRBD2 matches 11 bases. This CDR3 has 16 amino acids. V trimming: 1 base; J trimming: 4 bases; junction bases outside the gene matches: 6. Germline V gene lookup returns CDR1 SNHLY and CDR2 FYNNEI. The CDR3 loop reads CASSEGPLAGGYEQYF. The CDR3, as DNA: TGTGCCAGCAGTGAAGGTCCGCTAGCGGGAGGTTACGAGCAGTACTTC.

V is TRBV29-1 and J is TRBJ2-7, with 10 bases that match TRBD1. The CDR3 runs 14 residues. After removal of 3 bases from V and 5 bases from J, the junction contained 7 bases not matched to a gene. The germline V gene encodes CDR1 SQVTM and CDR2 ANQGSEA. The CDR3 spells CSVEAGTGDNEQYF. DNA of the CDR3: TGCAGCGTTGAGGCAGGGACAGGGGATAACGAGCAGTACTTC.

The chain recombines TRBV7-9 with TRBJ2-1; 8 bases fit TRBD2. V dropped 1 base and J dropped 9; count of bases not matched to a gene: 8. The CDR3 loop spans 15 amino acids. The germline CDR1 and CDR2 sequences are SEHNR and FQNEAQ (reference sequence). As DNA, the CDR3 is TGTGCCAGCAGCTTAGTAACGGGAGGGCCTGGTGAGCAGTTCTTC. Its protein is CASSLVTGGPGEQFF.

This clonotype was detected ten times or more. This chain connects TRBV10-1 to TRBJ2-5; 7 nucleotides align to TRBD2. Germline V lookup: CDR1 WNHNN, CDR2 SYGVQD (reference sequence). Trimming took 4 bases from V and 1 from J; bases not matched to a gene: 3. This CDR3 is built from 14 residues. CDR3 residues: CASSGGSPQETQYF. The CDR3 coding sequence is TGCGCCAGCAGTGGCGGGAGTCCCCAAGAGACCCAGTACTTC.

In this sample, this clonotype turned up a few times. The gene calls are TRBV4-1 and TRBJ2-7; D unresolved. The CDR3 is made up of 16 amino acids. Deletions cut 3 bases from V and 3 bases from J, with 18 bases between. Germline lookup yields CDR1 MGHRA and CDR2 YSYEKL. CDR3 loop: CASSQIPGGNHYEQYF. CDR3 bases: TGCGCCAGCAGCCAGATCCCGGGCGGAAACCACTACGAGCAGTACTTC.

This clonotype was seen many times. This chain connects TRBV3-1 to TRBJ2-7; 7 bases match TRBD2. Germline CDR1 reads LGHDT; CDR2 reads YNNKEL (reference sequence). The V segment lost 4 bases and the J segment 2 bases; nucleotides outside the gene matches: 5. The length of the CDR3 is 14 residues. Written as DNA, the CDR3 is TGTGCCAGCAGCCCGCGAGGACTAGCCTACGAGCAGTACTTC. Translated: CASSPRGLAYEQYF.

This clonotype has more than one count but fewer than ten. This chain joins TRBV20-1 and TRBJ2-1; 10 bases map to TRBD2. CDR1 is DFQATT, CDR2 SNEGSKA, per germline (reference sequence). The CDR3 spans 15 residues. The V segment lost 0 bases and the J segment 7 bases; nucleotides outside the gene matches: 6. CDR3 DNA: TGCAGTGCTAGAGATGCTAGCGGGAGCTATAATGAGCAGTTCTTC. Translated: CSARDASGSYNEQFF.

At least ten counts were recorded for this clonotype. The chain combines TRBV10-3 with TRBJ1-3; D perhaps matches TRBD1 (5 bases). Trimming stripped 6 bases from V and 0 bases from J, with 12 bases between. CDR3 length: 15 residues. The germline CDR1 and CDR2 sequences are ENHRY and SYGVKD. CDR3 loop: CAIRGDRGSGNTIYF. CDR3 in DNA: TGTGCCATCAGGGGGGACCGAGGCTCTGGAAACACCATATATTTT.

Many counts were recorded for this clonotype. V is TRBV9 and J is TRBJ1-1, with unresolved D. Trimming pared 3 bases from V and 0 bases from J, leaving 12 bases between. Germline V gene data show CDR1 as SGDLS and CDR2 as YYNGEE. The length of the CDR3 is 15 residues. The CDR3 DNA reads TGTGCCAGCAGCGCTTCTTGGGAAATGAACACTGAAGCTTTCTTT. This encodes CASSASWEMNTEAFF.

The chain carries TRBV7-6 and TRBJ2-3, with 9 bases aligning to TRBD2. CDR1 SGHVS and CDR2 FNYEAQ come from the germline V gene. CDR3 length equals 16 residues. With 6 bases clipped from V and 0 bases from J, the junction kept 7 bases outside the gene matches. The CDR3 bases are TGTGCCAGCAGTCGCCTAGCGGGATCTAGCACAGATACGCAGTATTTT. This gives the protein CASSRLAGSSTDTQYF. The full variable domain, rest sourced from reference TRBV7-6 and TRBJ2-3, is GAGVSQSPRYKVTKRGQDVALRCDPISGHVSLYWYRQALGQGPEFLTYFNYEAQQDKSGLPNDRFSAERPEGSISTLTIQRTEQRDSAMYRCASSRLAGSSTDTQYFGPGTRLTVL.

The sample holds many counts of this clonotype. This chain uses TRBV11-2 with TRBJ1-1, with a possible D match to TRBD1 (5 bases). The V gene lost 6 bases and the J gene lost 0 bases, with 26 bases spanning the gap. The CDR3 spans 19 residues. The germline V gene has CDR1 SGHAT and CDR2 FQNNGV. CDR3 coding DNA: TGTGCCAGCAGATCGCCTTATCCCGGGACCTTGGGCGTGAACACTGAAGCTTTCTTT. Its translation: CASRSPYPGTLGVNTEAFF.

In this sample, this clonotype turned up many times. The chain is built from TRBV10-3 and TRBJ1-1; 7 bases match TRBD1. V shed 6 bases and J 2 bases; nucleotides not matched to a gene: 3. Germline CDR1 is ENHRY and CDR2 is SYGVKD. CDR3 length: 13 residues. For the CDR3, the DNA is TGTGCCATCAGGCGACAGGGAAACACTGAAGCTTTCTTT. This gives the protein CAIRRQGNTEAFF.

With regard to this clonotype: One end of the junction varies from germline; a read error may be responsible. V gene TRBV18 combines with J gene TRBJ1-1, with 8 bases that match TRBD1. Per germline, CDR1 KGHSH and CDR2 LQKENI. The CDR3 is made up of 18 amino acids. The CDR3 spells CARSPPADRAFMNIEAFF. CDR3 bases: TGTGCCCGCTCCCCCCCCGCGGACAGGGCGTTCATGAACATTGAAGCTTTCTTT.

The table lists this clonotype with many counts. This rearrangement joins TRBV19 to TRBJ1-3; D call uncertain. The CDR3 runs to 13 residues. Between the trimmed V and J ends, which lost 7 bases and 4 bases, there was a span of 11 bases. Germline V gene lookup returns CDR1 LNHDA and CDR2 SQIVND (reference sequence). The CDR3 loop is CASNRIYGNTIYF. The CDR3 DNA reads as TGTGCCAGTAATCGGATTTACGGAAACACCATATATTTT.

This clonotype was recorded at least ten times. This sequence joins TRBV2 and TRBJ2-5; TRBD2 matches at 7 bases. V lost 6 bases, J lost 1 base, and 14 bases stayed unmatched. Germline loops: CDR1 SNHLY, CDR2 FYNNEI. The CDR3 is 17 amino acids. In DNA form, the CDR3 reads TGTGCCAGCAGCGGGGCTTTGTGGGGGGGTTCCCAAGAGACCCAGTACTTC. This sequence encodes CASSGALWGGSQETQYF.

There are many counts of this clonotype. The chain couples TRBV28 to TRBJ1-4; maybe TRBD1 (5 bases). This CDR3 has 12 residues. CDR1 is MDHEN, CDR2 SYDVKM, per germline. The V and J ends lost 6 bases and 8 bases respectively, with 10 bases between them. This CDR3 is CASRPTAEKLFF. The CDR3 DNA follows: TGTGCCAGCAGACCGACAGCGGAAAAACTGTTTTTT.

This clonotype was seen at least ten times. The chain is built from TRBV2 and TRBJ2-3; the match to TRBD2 covers 7 bases. The CDR3 consists of 14 residues. Germline V gives CDR1 SNHLY, CDR2 FYNNEI. The V segment lost 6 bases and the J segment 0 bases; nucleotides outside the gene matches: 3. The CDR3 bases are TGTGCCAGCAGACCAGCGGGGAGCACAGATACGCAGTATTTT. This translates into CASRPAGSTDTQYF. Using reference TRBV2 and TRBJ2-3 for the parts outside the CDR3, the full variable domain is EPEVTQTPSHQVTQMGQEVILRCVPISNHLYFYWYRQILGQKVEFLVSFYNNEISEKSEIFDDQFSVERPDGSNFTLKIRSTKLEDSAMYFCASRPAGSTDTQYFGPGTRLTVL.